Listed below are T cell receptor beta chains from one sample, sequenced in a study of naive and memory T cell subsets. MiXCR was run by TCRdb on the UMI-ligation and nested PCR reads, yielding one entry per CDR3 protein. This sample has 130,000 to 150,000 distinct CDR3 sequences, with roughly 23% found just once. Sequencing was performed on naive CD4+ T cells from blood. These receptors originate from a human donor in good health. CDR3s include the opening cysteine and the closing phenylalanine or tryptophan. D genes are given only for firm matches.

CDR3aa: CASNRQEPSDTQYF
j_gene: TRBJ2-3
d_gene: .
len: 14
v_gene: TRBV5-1

CDR3aa: CASALSTDTQYF
j_gene: TRBJ2-3
d_gene: .
len: 12
v_gene: TRBV12-3/TRBV12-4

CDR3aa: CASSEALGEWGNQPQHF
j_gene: TRBJ1-5
d_gene: .
len: 17
v_gene: TRBV2

CDR3aa: CASSLTKDTQYF
j_gene: TRBJ2-3
d_gene: .
len: 12
v_gene: TRBV12-3/TRBV12-4

CDR3aa: CASSAGWLSETQYF
j_gene: TRBJ2-5
d_gene: .
len: 14
v_gene: TRBV5-8

CDR3aa: CSVWTGRGPYGYTF
j_gene: TRBJ1-2
d_gene: TRBD1
len: 14
v_gene: TRBV29-1

CDR3aa: CASSAREPDRTTDTQYF
j_gene: TRBJ2-3
d_gene: .
len: 17
v_gene: TRBV6-1

CDR3aa: CASSQETRRYRLFF
j_gene: TRBJ2-1
d_gene: .
len: 14
v_gene: TRBV3-1

CDR3aa: CSVGVFGRGGSDEQYF
j_gene: TRBJ2-7
d_gene: .
len: 16
v_gene: TRBV29-1

CDR3aa: CASSLNLGTYNEQFF
j_gene: TRBJ2-1
d_gene: .
len: 15
v_gene: TRBV12-3/TRBV12-4

CDR3aa: CASSQGGLKGYTF
j_gene: TRBJ1-2
d_gene: .
len: 13
v_gene: TRBV3-1

CDR3aa: CASSSPGPTNYGYTF
j_gene: TRBJ1-2
d_gene: .
len: 15
v_gene: TRBV7-2

CDR3aa: CATSGAAYNEQFF
j_gene: TRBJ2-1
d_gene: .
len: 13
v_gene: TRBV24-1

CDR3aa: CASSAGQISNQPQHF
j_gene: TRBJ1-5
d_gene: TRBD1
len: 15
v_gene: TRBV3-1

CDR3aa: CTSSQAHRGTSGSIGDEQYF
j_gene: TRBJ2-7
d_gene: .
len: 20
v_gene: TRBV1

CDR3aa: CSVEDLGGPGMAKNIQYF
j_gene: TRBJ2-4
d_gene: .
len: 18
v_gene: TRBV29-1

CDR3aa: CASSFFDSNQPQHF
j_gene: TRBJ1-5
d_gene: .
len: 14
v_gene: TRBV28

CDR3aa: CASSFGTGRTEAFF
j_gene: TRBJ1-1
d_gene: .
len: 14
v_gene: TRBV5-1

CDR3aa: CSASRGSPRNQPQHF
j_gene: TRBJ1-5
d_gene: .
len: 15
v_gene: TRBV20-1

CDR3aa: CASSEGNILGANVLTF
j_gene: TRBJ2-6
d_gene: .
len: 16
v_gene: TRBV6-1

CDR3aa: CASSLDRGLDGPQHF
j_gene: TRBJ1-5
d_gene: TRBD1
len: 15
v_gene: TRBV7-8

CDR3aa: CASSQRGRNNEQFF
j_gene: TRBJ2-1
d_gene: .
len: 14
v_gene: TRBV7-6

CDR3aa: CASRANGIKETQYF
j_gene: TRBJ2-5
d_gene: .
len: 14
v_gene: TRBV25-1

CDR3aa: CASSKGLAVNTGELFF
j_gene: TRBJ2-2
d_gene: TRBD2
len: 16
v_gene: TRBV3-1

CDR3aa: CASSSIATNEKLFF
j_gene: TRBJ1-4
d_gene: .
len: 14
v_gene: TRBV19

CDR3aa: CASSPRTVNTGELFF
j_gene: TRBJ2-2
d_gene: .
len: 15
v_gene: TRBV11-1

CDR3aa: CSASRPSGSTDTQYF
j_gene: TRBJ2-3
d_gene: TRBD2
len: 15
v_gene: TRBV20-1

CDR3aa: CASSPRRDQETQYF
j_gene: TRBJ2-5
d_gene: .
len: 14
v_gene: TRBV11-2

CDR3aa: CASSLWGTNYNEQFF
j_gene: TRBJ2-1
d_gene: TRBD2
len: 15
v_gene: TRBV7-2

CDR3aa: CSARDFARVYEQYF
j_gene: TRBJ2-7
d_gene: .
len: 14
v_gene: TRBV20-1

CDR3aa: CASSLGSGVRSYEQYF
j_gene: TRBJ2-7
d_gene: .
len: 16
v_gene: TRBV11-1

CDR3aa: CASSPPRQKGGNEQFF
j_gene: TRBJ2-1
d_gene: .
len: 16
v_gene: TRBV18

CDR3aa: CASSFGRGGQPQHF
j_gene: TRBJ1-5
d_gene: .
len: 14
v_gene: TRBV12-3/TRBV12-4

CDR3aa: CASSPKHQGAVGYTF
j_gene: TRBJ1-2
d_gene: TRBD1
len: 15
v_gene: TRBV18

CDR3aa: CSVRDSGMEPQHF
j_gene: TRBJ1-5
d_gene: TRBD1
len: 13
v_gene: TRBV29-1

CDR3aa: CSASLASGRKRETQYF
j_gene: TRBJ2-5
d_gene: TRBD2
len: 16
v_gene: TRBV20-1

CDR3aa: CAISESGGDKPQHF
j_gene: TRBJ1-5
d_gene: .
len: 14
v_gene: TRBV10-3

CDR3aa: CASSQASNQPQHF
j_gene: TRBJ1-5
d_gene: .
len: 13
v_gene: TRBV3-1

CDR3aa: CASRRDPVREQYF
j_gene: TRBJ2-7
d_gene: .
len: 13
v_gene: TRBV6-2/TRBV6-3

CDR3aa: CASSLKGGGNSYEQYF
j_gene: TRBJ2-7
d_gene: .
len: 16
v_gene: TRBV7-2

CDR3aa: CASRRDYQETQYF
j_gene: TRBJ2-5
d_gene: .
len: 13
v_gene: TRBV27